One TCR beta chain is described in this entry. Antigen specificity is unknown. This entry is derived from a study of CD8+ T cells in alopecia areata. Regarding the study as a whole: Higher clonality than in normal scalp was seen in lesional scalp, especially alopecia totalis/universalis.

Once RNA had been extracted, it was reverse transcribed into cDNA to act as the sequencing template. Profiling relied on immunoSEQ multiplex PCR, and the TCRdb table lists in-frame clones only, not all of them. The sample includes more than 200,000 clones, 67% of them seen just once. The CDR3 contains 11 residues. Trimming removed 4 bases from V and 3 bases from J, with 7 bases in between. The germline V gene encodes CDR1 DFQATT and CDR2 SNEGSKA (reference sequence). The specimen comprised CD4+ T cells sorted from blood, sampled at week 0. This clonotype was sampled from a human donor with alopecia areata. The gene calls are TRBV20-1 and TRBJ2-7, with D possibly matching TRBD2 (5 bases). The CDR3 region is CSATGNYEQYF. Written as DNA, the CDR3 is TGCAGTGCTACCGGGAACTACGAGCAGTACTTC.